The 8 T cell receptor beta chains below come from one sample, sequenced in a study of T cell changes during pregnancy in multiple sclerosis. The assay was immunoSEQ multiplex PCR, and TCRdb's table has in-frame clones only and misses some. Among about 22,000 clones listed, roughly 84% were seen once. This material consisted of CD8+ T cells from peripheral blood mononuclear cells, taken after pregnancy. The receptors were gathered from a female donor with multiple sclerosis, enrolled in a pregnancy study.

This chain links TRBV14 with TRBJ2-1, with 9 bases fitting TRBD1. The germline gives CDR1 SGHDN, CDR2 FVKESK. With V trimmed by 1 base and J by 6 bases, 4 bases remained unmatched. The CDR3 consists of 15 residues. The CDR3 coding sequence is TGTGCCAGCAGCCAAGTGGGACAGGGAGGCAATGAGCAGTTCTTC. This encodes CASSQVGQGGNEQFF.

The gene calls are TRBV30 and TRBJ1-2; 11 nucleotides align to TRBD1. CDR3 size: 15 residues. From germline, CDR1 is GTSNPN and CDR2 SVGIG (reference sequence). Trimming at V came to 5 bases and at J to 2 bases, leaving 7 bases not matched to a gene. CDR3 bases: TGTGCCTGGGACCAGGACAGGGGGCTCAACTATGGCTACACCTTC. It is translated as CAWDQDRGLNYGYTF.

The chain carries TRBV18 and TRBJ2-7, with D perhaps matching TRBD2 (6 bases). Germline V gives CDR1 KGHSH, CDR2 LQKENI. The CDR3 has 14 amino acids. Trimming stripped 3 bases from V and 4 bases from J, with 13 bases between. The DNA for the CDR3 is TGTGCCAGCTCACCTTGGGACTCAGTATACGAGCAGTACTTC. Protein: CASSPWDSVYEQYF.

The CDR3 sequence is CASSPGTGLGNEQFF. Here the CDR3 DNA reads TGTGCCAGCAGTCCAGGGACAGGGCTGGGTAATGAGCAGTTCTTC. V usage is TRBV7-6 and J usage is TRBJ2-1, with TRBD1 matching 9 bases. The trim removed 6 bases at V and 7 bases at J, leaving 10 bases unmatched. The CDR3 has 15 residues. Germline V CDR1 and CDR2: SGHVS, FNYEAQ.

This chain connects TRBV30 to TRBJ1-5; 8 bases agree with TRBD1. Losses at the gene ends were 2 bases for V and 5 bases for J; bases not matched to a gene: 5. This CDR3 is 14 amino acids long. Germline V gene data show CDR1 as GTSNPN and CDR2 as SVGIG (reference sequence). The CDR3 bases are TGTGCCTGGAGTCCCGGGACAGGTCATCAGCCCCAGCATTTT. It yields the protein CAWSPGTGHQPQHF. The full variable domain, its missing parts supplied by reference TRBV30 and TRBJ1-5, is SQTIHQWPATLVQPVGSPLSLECTVEGTSNPNLYWYRQAAGRGLQLLFYSVGIGQISSEVPQNLSASRPQDRQFILSSKKLLLSDSGFYLCAWSPGTGHQPQHFGDGTRLSIL.

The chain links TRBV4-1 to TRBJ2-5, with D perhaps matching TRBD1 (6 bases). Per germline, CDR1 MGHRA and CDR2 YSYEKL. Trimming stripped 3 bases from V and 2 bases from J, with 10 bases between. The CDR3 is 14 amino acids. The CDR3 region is CASSHRDNQETQYF. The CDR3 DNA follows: TGCGCCAGCAGCCACCGGGACAATCAAGAGACCCAGTACTTC.

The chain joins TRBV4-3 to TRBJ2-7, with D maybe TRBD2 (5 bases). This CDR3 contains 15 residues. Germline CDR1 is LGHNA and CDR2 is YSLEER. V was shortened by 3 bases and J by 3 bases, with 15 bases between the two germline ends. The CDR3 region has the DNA TGCGCCAGCAGCCAGGACGAACGGGGTCTCTACGAGCAGTACTTC. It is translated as CASSQDERGLYEQYF.

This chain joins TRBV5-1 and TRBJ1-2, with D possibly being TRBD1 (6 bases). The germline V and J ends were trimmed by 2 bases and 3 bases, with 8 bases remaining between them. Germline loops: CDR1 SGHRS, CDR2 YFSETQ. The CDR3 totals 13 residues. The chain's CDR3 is CASSLGGDYGYTF. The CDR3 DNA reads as TGCGCCAGCAGCTTAGGGGGAGACTATGGCTACACCTTC.